A selection of T cell receptor beta chains follows, all from one sample in a study of T cells in Graves' hyperthyroidism and ophthalmopathy. TCRdb ran MiXCR on the multiplex PCR reads and lists one entry per CDR3 protein. The table has hundreds of thousands of distinct CDR3 sequences, about 45% seen once; the top ten hold 8.2%. Source material: peripheral blood or thyroid tissue (not recorded which). The receptor source for this set is a woman aged 18-29 years with Graves' hyperthyroidism. CDR3s leave out the opening cysteine and the closing phenylalanine or tryptophan.

13	TRBV10-3	ASSAYGAQSYEQY
11	TRBV14	ASSQDLKGDAF
15	TRBV25-1	ASSEEGTGGASYEQY
11	TRBV29-1	SVPGTGADEQY
15	TRBV29-1	SGGAASWTGGTYEQY
11	TRBV29-1	SVCSDSNQPQH
12	TRBV10-3	ASRGQVSNTEAF
12	TRBV6-5	ASSTRQGYYEQY
12	TRBV5-4	ASSHRDRAETQY
12	TRBV10-3	AIGDTGVNQPQH
12	TRBV14	ASSQDWVAYEQY
10	TRBV2	ASRDRARGYT
14	TRBV7-2	ASSRTSGTSNSPLH
13	TRBV7-3	ASSLDRGQRETQY
13	TRBV16	ASSHGLGFPQPQH
10	TRBV4-1	ASSQGFEPQH
11	TRBV29-1	SAAGTDNSPLH
11	TRBV29-1	SLPGQGRETQY
10	TRBV2	ASSPGPYGYT
9	TRBV2	ASRTGDGYT
12	TRBV29-1	SLVAGATNEKLF
10	TRBV25-1	ASSVGTGGYT
12	TRBV24-1	ATSDQSGQETQY
13	TRBV2	ASSFQGGRDVTLH
15	TRBV24-1	ATSGPGLAVNTGELF
12	TRBV19	ASSISGSTDTQY
13	TRBV24-1	ATSDPGHGNQPQH
10	TRBV20-1	SAGAGNTEAF
12	TRBV20-1	SARDQGPGETQY
13	TRBV15	ATSSGTTSGSEAF
14	TRBV15	ATSRVFERVTGELF
16	TRBV2	ASSSGEDRAGKTGELF
9	TRBV7-2	ASMLQGGLF
9	TRBV14	ASARNTEAF
11	TRBV7-6	ASSPPEDYGYT
11	TRBV15	ASTVSFSYEQY
13	TRBV6-1	ASSEGDRGFYEQY